This TCR beta chain was recovered during a study of beta chain features in type 1 diabetes. The CDR3 is made up of 14 amino acids. Losses at the gene ends were 4 bases for V and 6 bases for J; bases not matched to a gene: 5. Germline assignment: CDR1 MNHNS and CDR2 SASEGT. Investigators reverse transcribed all isolated RNA, so they sequenced expressed TCRB transcripts. Repertoires were generated with immunoSEQ multiplex PCR, while TCRdb's copy carries only in-frame clones and drops some. In the table there are 120,000 to 150,000 clones, 10% of which are singletons. Material for sequencing was naive CD4+ T cells from blood. This receptor was taken from a young man in good health. The chain employs TRBV6-1 and TRBJ1-4; 7 nucleotides match TRBD1. CDR3 nucleotide sequence: TGTGCCAGCAGTGGACAGGGCGGGTATGAAAAACTGTTTTTT. This sequence encodes CASSGQGGYEKLFF.